This section outlines one T cell receptor beta chain sequence together with its context. The data are from a study of technical replicates of blood from a few donors. Profiling relied on immunoSEQ multiplex PCR, and the TCRdb table lists in-frame clones only, not all of them. The table has tens of thousands of clones, 80% to 95% seen once. CDR1 is SGHRS, CDR2 YFSETQ, per germline. This CDR3 is 16 amino acids long. The junction had 9 bases not matched to a gene; V was cut back by 0 bases and J by 6 bases. The J gene is TRBJ1-5, the V gene TRBV5-1, with 7 positions matching TRBD1. The sequenced sample was PBMCs. This clonotype was sampled from a human donor in good health. Some clones in this sample may be carry-over from other donors' samples. CDR3 sequence reads: CASSLAGSGGGQPQHF. DNA of the CDR3: TGCGCCAGCAGCTTGGCCGGCTCAGGGGGAGGTCAGCCCCAGCATTTT.